This TCR beta chain stems from a study of shared clonotypes between healthy human individuals. Study-wide background: CD4 naive cells filled three plates per donor, CD4 memory three, CD8 naive two and CD8 memory one.

Comments on this clone: Its antigen is as yet unknown.

Each PCR replicate from the sorted subsets contained 150 to 250 ng DNA, which is 25,000 to 30,000 T cell genomes. TCRdb keeps only in-frame clones here, not all; method: immunoSEQ multiplex PCR. The sample yields some 1.4 million clones, roughly 97% seen once. Study-wide results and limits: Rarefaction analysis demonstrated incomplete sorted-subset sequencing notwithstanding large depth.

Specimen: naive CD4+ T cells sorted from blood. The subset denotes: CD45RA+ positively selected. The sequence was collected from a man aged 30 to 45 in good health.

This chain's CDR3 is CASSPLGLAGGTGELFF. The DNA for the CDR3 is TGTGCCAGCAGTCCCCTTGGACTAGCGGGAGGCACCGGGGAGCTGTTTTTT. The chain couples TRBV6-9 to TRBJ2-2, with 14 bases fitting TRBD2. From germline, CDR1 is MNHGY and CDR2 SVAAGI. V lost 5 bases to trimming and J lost 4 bases; unmatched junction nucleotides: 6. This CDR3 is 17 amino acids long.